This entry features one TCR beta chain sequence. This CDR3 region has 11 residues. Germline V gene lookup returns CDR1 DFQATT and CDR2 SNEGSKA (reference sequence). The authors ran a second PCR of about 6 to 11 cycles using a sample-barcoded 5' primer and a J-beta primer mix. MiXCR, run by TCRdb on the 5' RACE reads, gives a single entry per CDR3 protein. In the table there are 920,000 or so distinct CDR3 sequences, 35% to 55% of which are singletons. These data originate in a study of blood T cells in healthy people across ages. This chain connects TRBV20-1 to TRBJ2-1; D remains unclear. The last part of the DNA fits TRBJ2-7 better; the J call may be wrong. This TCR was recovered from an older woman in good health. The sequenced material came from blood. CDR3 DNA: TGCAGTGTAGAGCCCTACAATGAGCAGTACTTC. It codes for CSVEPYNEQYF.